What follows are 2 T cell receptor beta chains derived from one specimen sequenced in a study of T-cell reconstitution after alpha-beta-depleted transplantation in children. Unique molecular identifiers were used to barcode this TCRbeta library. TCRdb passed the PCR reads through MiXCR, listing each CDR3 protein once. The sample lists 300,000 or so distinct CDR3 sequences; around 25% were seen once. This sample comprised PBMCs, mostly from graft donor cells, obtained 180 days after TCRalphabeta/CD19-depleted stem cell transplant. Every receptor here comes from a male patient aged 10 to 17 who had a stem cell transplant for acute lymphoblastic leukemia, so the T cells may come from the graft donor.

The gene calls are TRBV12-3 or TRBV12-4 and TRBJ1-6; no definite D call. This CDR3 has 16 amino acids. V was clipped by 6 bases and J by 0 bases, with 12 bases between them. CDR3 sequence (DNA): TGTGCCAGCAGCCCCACACTGAGCTCCTATAATTCACCCCTCCACTTT. It codes for CASSPTLSSYNSPLHF.

There are a few counts of this clonotype. V is TRBV7-9 and J is TRBJ2-2, with D tentatively TRBD2 (6 bases). Germline values: CDR1 SEHNR, CDR2 FQNEAQ (reference sequence). This CDR3 contains 14 residues. V lost 8 bases and J lost 6, with 16 bases in between. The CDR3 DNA sequence: TGTGCCAGCTCCCCAGTATGGGGGGCCGGGGAGCTGTTTTTT. It encodes CASSPVWGAGELFF.